These T cell receptor beta chains were read from a single sample in a study of blood T cell repertoires in COVID-19. Generated by immunoSEQ multiplex PCR, the TCRdb table keeps only in-frame clones and is missing some. The sample carries about 480,000 clones, roughly 90% recorded once. The sequencing sample was made of PBMCs or T cells enriched from blood (not recorded which). All receptors derive from a woman aged 40 to 50 who had recovered from COVID-19. CDR3s include the opening cysteine and the closing phenylalanine or tryptophan. The D gene is left open where the match is weak. Clone size, where shown, is once, few, many, or a class for clones that have expanded.

j_call,clone_size,d_call,v_call,cdr3_aa,cdr3_nt
TRBJ1-2,.,.,TRBV3-1/TRBV3-2,CASSPRHRRLEGYTF,TGTGCCAGCAGCCCACGACACAGAAGATTGGAAGGCTACACCTTC
TRBJ2-1,.,TRBD2,TRBV24-1,CATSDSSGRVDEQFF,TGTGCCACCAGTGACAGTAGCGGGAGGGTTGATGAGCAGTTCTTC
TRBJ1-1,.,TRBD1,TRBV7-9,CASSRGDSLNTEAFF,TGTGCCAGCAGCCGCGGGGACAGTTTGAACACTGAAGCTTTCTTT
TRBJ2-1,.,.,TRBV18,CASSPTSGTYNEQFF,TGTGCCAGCTCACCGACCTCCGGGACCTACAATGAGCAGTTCTTC
TRBJ1-2,.,.,TRBV27,CASSTRGGSIWGYTF,TGTGCCAGCAGTACCCGGGGGGGAAGTATTTGGGGCTACACCTTC
TRBJ1-1,.,TRBD1,TRBV19,CASSRTGVNTEAFF,TGTGCCAGTAGTCGGACAGGGGTTAACACTGAAGCTTTCTTT
TRBJ2-1,.,.,TRBV12-3/TRBV12-4,CASSKTRLEQFF,TGTGCCAGCAGCAAGACTAGGCTAGAGCAGTTCTTC
TRBJ1-2,.,TRBD1,TRBV28,CASSSPGQGIDGYTF,TGTGCCAGCAGTTCCCCGGGACAGGGGATTGATGGCTACACCTTC
TRBJ2-5,few,.,TRBV28,CASFPGGAGGQETQYF,TGTGCCAGCTTCCCCGGAGGGGCAGGAGGCCAAGAGACCCAGTACTTC
TRBJ2-3,.,TRBD2,TRBV20-1,CSASIFAPGTSGSTDTQYF,TGCAGTGCTAGTATCTTTGCCCCCGGGACTAGCGGGAGCACAGATACGCAGTATTTT
TRBJ1-1,.,.,TRBV7-9,CASGSSGRETEAFF,TGTGCCAGCGGGTCTTCGGGTCGTGAGACTGAAGCTTTCTTT
TRBJ1-1,.,.,TRBV5-5,CASSLGQGIGADTEAFF,TGTGCCAGCAGCTTGGGGCAGGGGATAGGGGCGGACACTGAAGCTTTCTTT
TRBJ1-2,.,TRBD1,TRBV18,CASSPAVGQEYGYTF,TGTGCCAGCTCACCAGCAGTAGGACAGGAGTATGGCTACACCTTC
TRBJ2-5,.,TRBD2,TRBV7-2,CASSLASGRVETQYF,TGTGCCAGCAGCTTAGCTAGCGGGAGGGTTGAGACCCAGTACTTC
TRBJ1-2,once,TRBD1,TRBV7-9,CASSLPSVRQGFGGYTF,TGTGCCAGCAGCTTACCATCAGTGAGACAGGGGTTTGGTGGCTACACCTTC
TRBJ2-7,.,.,TRBV12-5,CASGFDSEQYF,TGTGCTAGTGGTTTTGACTCCGAGCAGTACTTC
TRBJ1-1,once,.,TRBV5-4,CASSLPKGVETEAFF,TGTGCCAGCAGCTTGCCCAAGGGGGTAGAGACTGAAGCTTTCTTT
TRBJ2-5,once,.,TRBV7-9,CASSYNGVRDKETQYF,TGTGCCAGCAGTTATAATGGGGTTCGGGACAAAGAGACCCAGTACTTC
TRBJ2-2,.,TRBD2,TRBV18,CASSPGGEFASGYTGELFF,TGTGCCAGCTCACCAGGGGGAGAGTTTGCTAGCGGTTATACCGGGGAGCTGTTTTTT
TRBJ1-5,.,TRBD1,TRBV29-1,CSVGSTGVDQPQHF,TGCAGCGTTGGAAGTACAGGGGTCGATCAGCCCCAGCATTTT
TRBJ2-7,.,TRBD2,TRBV7-9,CASRTLTGGAGEQYF,TGTGCCAGCAGGACTTTAACCGGGGGGGCCGGCGAGCAGTACTTC
TRBJ1-1,.,.,TRBV5-4,CASSLEGGLNTEAFF,TGTGCCAGCAGCTTGGAAGGGGGTCTGAACACTGAAGCTTTCTTT
TRBJ2-1,.,TRBD2,TRBV6-5,CASSLRTSGDEQFF,TGTGCCAGCAGTTTACGGACTAGCGGCGATGAGCAGTTCTTC
TRBJ1-1,.,.,TRBV18,CASSPPTGSRDTEAFF,TGTGCCAGCTCACCACCGACAGGATCTCGGGACACTGAAGCTTTCTTT
TRBJ1-2,.,.,TRBV6-1,CASSVLGGGRSNYGYTF,TGTGCCAGCAGTGTCTTGGGGGGAGGGAGGTCGAACTATGGCTACACCTTC
TRBJ2-2,.,TRBD2,TRBV19,CASRAGGRDTGELFF,TGTGCCAGTAGGGCCGGGGGGAGAGACACCGGGGAGCTGTTTTTT
TRBJ1-2,.,.,TRBV27,CASSPLVGEIGYTF,TGTGCCAGCAGTCCTCTGGTAGGGGAAATTGGCTACACCTTC
TRBJ2-2,.,.,TRBV27,CASSSSGTGNTGELFF,TGTGCCAGCAGCTCCTCCGGGACTGGGAACACCGGGGAGCTGTTTTTT
TRBJ1-1,.,TRBD1,TRBV2,CASRGEQGLNTEAFF,TGTGCCAGCAGGGGTGAACAGGGGTTGAACACTGAAGCTTTCTTT
TRBJ1-3,.,.,TRBV7-2,CASSFPTPGNTIYF,TGTGCCAGCAGCTTCCCGACACCTGGAAACACCATATATTTT
TRBJ2-7,.,TRBD2,TRBV19,CASSISHKGGRSSYEQYF,TGTGCCAGTAGTATAAGTCACAAGGGCGGGAGGAGCTCCTACGAGCAGTACTTC
TRBJ1-1,.,.,TRBV20-1,CSALQVSEAFF,TGCAGTGCTTTACAGGTCTCTGAAGCTTTCTTT
TRBJ1-1,.,TRBD1,TRBV27,CASSFTGVMNTEAFF,TGTGCCAGCAGTTTTACAGGGGTTATGAACACTGAAGCTTTCTTT